This T cell receptor beta chain was recovered during a study of blood T cell repertoires in COVID-19. As for the study in general: There were acute and convalescent COVID-19 samples, and they came from the United States, Italy and Spain.

The CDR3 runs 13 residues. V lost 6 bases to trimming and J lost 4 bases; unmatched junction nucleotides: 4. Germline V CDR1 and CDR2: MNHNS, SASEGT. Those who participated ranged in age from roughly 18 to 89 years and resided in around 22 US areas. Under the authors' procedure: Reference gene primer amplification yielded estimated nucleated cell counts. TCRdb's table, derived via immunoSEQ multiplex PCR, lists solely in-frame clones and lacks some. That table is the source of V, J and clone size, and D and trimming were worked out from the DNA. The sample holds 400,000 or so clones, 85% to 90% seen once.

J is TRBJ2-7 and V is TRBV6-1, with TRBD1 matching 9 bases. The TCR comes from a man aged 25-45 years who had recovered from COVID-19. Specimen: PBMCs or T cells enriched from blood (not recorded which). The CDR3 bases are TGTGCCAGCAGGCGCGGACAGGGGTACGAGCAGTACTTC. This codes for CASRRGQGYEQYF.